The source of this T cell receptor beta chain is a study of neoadjuvant anti-PD-1 for oral cavity cancer. The V and J ends lost 2 bases and 4 bases respectively, with 10 bases between them. The germline gives CDR1 SQVTM, CDR2 ANQGSEA. The length of the CDR3 is 13 residues. TCRdb keeps only in-frame clones here, not all; method: immunoSEQ multiplex PCR. The data show approximately 13,000 clones, 50% to 80% seen once. The sequence derives from a person between 40 and 79 years old with oral cavity squamous cell carcinoma. This chain links TRBV29-1 with TRBJ2-3, with D possibly being TRBD1 or TRBD2 (5 bases each). This material consisted of PBMCs, taken before nivolumab (anti-PD-1) treatment. Here the CDR3 reads CSVERGVADTQYF. The DNA for the CDR3 is TGCAGCGTTGAAAGAGGGGTCGCAGATACGCAGTATTTT.